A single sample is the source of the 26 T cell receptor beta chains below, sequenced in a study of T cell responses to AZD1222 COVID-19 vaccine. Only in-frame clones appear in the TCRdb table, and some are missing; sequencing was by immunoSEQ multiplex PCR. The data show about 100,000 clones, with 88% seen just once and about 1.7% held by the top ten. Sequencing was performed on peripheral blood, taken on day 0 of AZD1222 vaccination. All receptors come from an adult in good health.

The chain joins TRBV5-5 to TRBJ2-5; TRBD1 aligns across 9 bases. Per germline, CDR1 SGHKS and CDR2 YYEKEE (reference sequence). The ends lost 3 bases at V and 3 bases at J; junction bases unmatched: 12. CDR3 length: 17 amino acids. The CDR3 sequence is CASSSLQGAVMEETQYF. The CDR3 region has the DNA TGTGCCAGCAGCTCGTTACAGGGGGCCGTTATGGAAGAGACCCAGTACTTC.

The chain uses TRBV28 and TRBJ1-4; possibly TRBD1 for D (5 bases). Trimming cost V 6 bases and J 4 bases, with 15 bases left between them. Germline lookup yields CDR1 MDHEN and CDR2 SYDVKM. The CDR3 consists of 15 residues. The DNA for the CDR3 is TGTGCCAGCAGCCCCTGGGGCCCCCTTAATGAAAAACTGTTTTTT. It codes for CASSPWGPLNEKLFF.

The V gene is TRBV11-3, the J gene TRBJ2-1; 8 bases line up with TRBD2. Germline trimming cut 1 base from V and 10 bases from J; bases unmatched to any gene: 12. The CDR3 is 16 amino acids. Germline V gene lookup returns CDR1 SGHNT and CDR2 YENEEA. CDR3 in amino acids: CASSLGGTRVSREQFF. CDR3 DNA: TGTGCCAGCAGCTTAGGTGGGACTAGGGTGTCGCGGGAGCAGTTCTTC.

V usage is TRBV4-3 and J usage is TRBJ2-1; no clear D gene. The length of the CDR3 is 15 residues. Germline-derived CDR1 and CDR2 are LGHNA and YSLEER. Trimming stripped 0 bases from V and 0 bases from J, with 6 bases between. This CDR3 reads CASSQDPGSYNEQFF. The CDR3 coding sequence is TGCGCCAGCAGCCAAGACCCAGGCTCCTACAATGAGCAGTTCTTC.

The chain's CDR3 is CSVHGVLGRNEQFF. DNA of the CDR3: TGCAGCGTCCATGGGGTGTTAGGGAGGAATGAGCAGTTCTTC. The chain carries TRBV29-1 and TRBJ2-1; tentative D call: TRBD2 (6 bases). Germline V lookup: CDR1 SQVTM, CDR2 ANQGSEA. V was clipped by 6 bases and J by 7 bases, with 19 bases between them. CDR3 size: 14 residues.

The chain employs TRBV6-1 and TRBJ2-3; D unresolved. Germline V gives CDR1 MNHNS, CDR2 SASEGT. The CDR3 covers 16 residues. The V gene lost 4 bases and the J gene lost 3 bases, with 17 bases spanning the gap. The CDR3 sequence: CASSAGWVQSTDTQYF. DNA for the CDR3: TGTGCCAGCAGTGCGGGTTGGGTCCAGTCTACAGATACGCAGTATTTT.

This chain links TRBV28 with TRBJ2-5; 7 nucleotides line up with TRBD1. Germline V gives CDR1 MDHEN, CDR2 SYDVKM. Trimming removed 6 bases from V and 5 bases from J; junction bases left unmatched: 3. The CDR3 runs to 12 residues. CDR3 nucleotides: TGTGCCAGCAGGACAGGGAGTGAGACCCAGTACTTC. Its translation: CASRTGSETQYF.

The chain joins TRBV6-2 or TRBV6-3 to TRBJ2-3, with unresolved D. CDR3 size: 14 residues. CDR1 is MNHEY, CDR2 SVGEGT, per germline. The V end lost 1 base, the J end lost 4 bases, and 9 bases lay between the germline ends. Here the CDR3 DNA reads TGTGCCAGCAGTTACTTCCAGGTAGCAGATACGCAGTATTTT. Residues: CASSYFQVADTQYF.

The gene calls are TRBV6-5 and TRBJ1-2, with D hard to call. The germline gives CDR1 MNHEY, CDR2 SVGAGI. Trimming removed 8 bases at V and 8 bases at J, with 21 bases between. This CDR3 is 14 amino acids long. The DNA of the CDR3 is TGTGCCAGCTCCTTGAGGTCCGGGTTAAAGGGCTACACCTTC. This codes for CASSLRSGLKGYTF.

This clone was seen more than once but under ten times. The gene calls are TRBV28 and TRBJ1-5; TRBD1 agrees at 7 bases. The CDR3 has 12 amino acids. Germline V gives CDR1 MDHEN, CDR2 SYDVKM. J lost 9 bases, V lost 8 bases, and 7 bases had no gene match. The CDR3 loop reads CASVTGVRPQHF. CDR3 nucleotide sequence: TGTGCCAGCGTAACAGGGGTGCGGCCCCAGCATTTT.

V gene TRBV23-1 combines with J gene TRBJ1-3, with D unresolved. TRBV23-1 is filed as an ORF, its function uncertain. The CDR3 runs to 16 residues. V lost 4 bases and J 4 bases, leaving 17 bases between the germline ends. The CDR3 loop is CASSRLLDKIGNTIYF. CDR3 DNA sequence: TGCGCCAGCAGTCGACTGCTAGACAAAATCGGAAACACCATATATTTT.

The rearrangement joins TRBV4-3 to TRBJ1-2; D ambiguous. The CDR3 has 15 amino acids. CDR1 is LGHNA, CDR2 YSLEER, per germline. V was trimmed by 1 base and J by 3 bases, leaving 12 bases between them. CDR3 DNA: TGCGCCAGCAGCCAAGTTGTACATCTCCACTATGGCTACACCTTC. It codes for CASSQVVHLHYGYTF.

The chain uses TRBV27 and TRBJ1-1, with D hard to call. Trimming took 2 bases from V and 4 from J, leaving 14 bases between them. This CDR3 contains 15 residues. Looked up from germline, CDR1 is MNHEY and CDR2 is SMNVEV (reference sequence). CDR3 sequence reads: CASSLGITDGTEAFF. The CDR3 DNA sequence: TGTGCCAGCAGTTTAGGCATAACTGACGGCACTGAAGCTTTCTTT.

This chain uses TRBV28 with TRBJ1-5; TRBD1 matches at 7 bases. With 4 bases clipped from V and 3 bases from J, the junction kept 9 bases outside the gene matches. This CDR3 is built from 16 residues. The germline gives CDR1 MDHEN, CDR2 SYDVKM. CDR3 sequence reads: CASSSPVRGLNQPQHF. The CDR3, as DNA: TGTGCCAGCAGTTCTCCGGTGAGGGGGCTCAATCAGCCCCAGCATTTT.

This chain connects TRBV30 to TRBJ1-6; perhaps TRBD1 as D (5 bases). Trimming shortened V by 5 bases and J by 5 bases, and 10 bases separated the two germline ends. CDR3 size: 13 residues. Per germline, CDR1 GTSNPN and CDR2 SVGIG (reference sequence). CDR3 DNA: TGTGCCTGGGACAGTCGTAATAATTCACCCCTCCACTTT. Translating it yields CAWDSRNNSPLHF. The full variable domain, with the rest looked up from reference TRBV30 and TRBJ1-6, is SQTIHQWPATLVQPVGSPLSLECTVEGTSNPNLYWYRQAAGRGLQLLFYSVGIGQISSEVPQNLSASRPQDRQFILSSKKLLLSDSGFYLCAWDSRNNSPLHFGNGTRLTVT.

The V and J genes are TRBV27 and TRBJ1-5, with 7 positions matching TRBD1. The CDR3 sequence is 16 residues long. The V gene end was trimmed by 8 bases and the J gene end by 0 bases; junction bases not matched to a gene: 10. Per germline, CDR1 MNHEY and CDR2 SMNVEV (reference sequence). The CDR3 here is CASSEITGDSNQPQHF. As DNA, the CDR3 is TGTGCCAGCTCCGAAATAACAGGGGATAGCAATCAGCCCCAGCATTTT.

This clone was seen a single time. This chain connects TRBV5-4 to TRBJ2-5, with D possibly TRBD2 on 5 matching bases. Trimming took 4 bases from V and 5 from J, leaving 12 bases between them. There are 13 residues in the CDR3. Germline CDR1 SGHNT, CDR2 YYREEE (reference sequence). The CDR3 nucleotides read TGTGCCAGCAGCCCTAGCATTCGTGAGACCCAGTACTTC. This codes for CASSPSIRETQYF.

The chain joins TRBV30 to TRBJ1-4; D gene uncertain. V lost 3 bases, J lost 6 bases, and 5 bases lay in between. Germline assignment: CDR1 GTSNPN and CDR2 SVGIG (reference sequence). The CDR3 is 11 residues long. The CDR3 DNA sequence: TGTGCCTGGAGCGGATATGAAAAACTGTTTTTT. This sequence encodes CAWSGYEKLFF.

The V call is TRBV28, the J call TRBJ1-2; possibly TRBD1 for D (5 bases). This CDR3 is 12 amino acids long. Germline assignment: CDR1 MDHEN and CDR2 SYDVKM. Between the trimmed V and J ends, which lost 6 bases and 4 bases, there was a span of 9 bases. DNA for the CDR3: TGTGCCAGCAGCCGAGACAGCTATGGCTACACCTTC. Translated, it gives CASSRDSYGYTF.

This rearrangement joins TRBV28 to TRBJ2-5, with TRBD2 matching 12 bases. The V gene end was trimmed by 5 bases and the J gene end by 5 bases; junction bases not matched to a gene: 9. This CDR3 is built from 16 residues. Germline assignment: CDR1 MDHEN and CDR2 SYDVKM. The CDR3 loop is CASSLLAGGGRETQYF. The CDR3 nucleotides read TGTGCCAGCAGTCTACTAGCGGGGGGAGGTAGGGAGACCCAGTACTTC.

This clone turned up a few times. The CDR3 region is CASSFQNQPQHF. The DNA of the CDR3 is TGTGCCAGCAGTTTCCAGAATCAGCCCCAGCATTTT. The chain couples TRBV12-3 or TRBV12-4 to TRBJ1-5; the D is unclear. The germline V and J ends were trimmed by 3 bases and 4 bases, with 4 bases remaining between them. The CDR3 has 12 amino acids.

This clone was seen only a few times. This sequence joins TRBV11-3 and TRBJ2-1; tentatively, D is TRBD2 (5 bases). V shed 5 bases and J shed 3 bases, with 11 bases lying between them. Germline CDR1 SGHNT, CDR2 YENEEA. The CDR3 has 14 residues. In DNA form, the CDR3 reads TGTGCCAGCAGCCCCCGGGGAAGCTACAATGAGCAGTTCTTC. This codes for CASSPRGSYNEQFF.

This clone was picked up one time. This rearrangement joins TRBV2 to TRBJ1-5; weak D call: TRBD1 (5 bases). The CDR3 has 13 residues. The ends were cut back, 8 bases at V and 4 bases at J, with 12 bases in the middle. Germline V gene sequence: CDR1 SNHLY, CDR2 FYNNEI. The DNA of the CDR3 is TGTGCCAGCGGGACGGAGTTTAATCAGCCCCAGCATTTT. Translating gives CASGTEFNQPQHF. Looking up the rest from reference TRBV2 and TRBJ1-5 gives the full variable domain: EPEVTQTPSHQVTQMGQEVILRCVPISNHLYFYWYRQILGQKVEFLVSFYNNEISEKSEIFDDQFSVERPDGSNFTLKIRSTKLEDSAMYFCASGTEFNQPQHFGDGTRLSIL.

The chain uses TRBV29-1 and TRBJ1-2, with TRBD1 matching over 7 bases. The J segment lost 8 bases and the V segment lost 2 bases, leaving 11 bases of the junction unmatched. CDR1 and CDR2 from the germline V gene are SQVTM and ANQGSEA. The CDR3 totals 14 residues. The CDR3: CSVENGGQSGGYTF. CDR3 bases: TGCAGCGTTGAAAATGGGGGACAGTCCGGCGGCTACACCTTC.

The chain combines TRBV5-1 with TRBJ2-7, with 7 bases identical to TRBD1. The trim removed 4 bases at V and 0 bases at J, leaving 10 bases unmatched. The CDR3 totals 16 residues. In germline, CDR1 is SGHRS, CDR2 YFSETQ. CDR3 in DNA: TGCGCCAGCAGCCTTATTAACGGACAGGACTCCTACGAGCAGTACTTC. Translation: CASSLINGQDSYEQYF.

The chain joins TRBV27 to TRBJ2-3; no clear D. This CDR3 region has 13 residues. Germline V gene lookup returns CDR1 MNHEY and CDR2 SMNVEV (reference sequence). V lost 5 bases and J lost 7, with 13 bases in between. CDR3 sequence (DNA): TGTGCCAGCAGTCCCCGGACGATGAATACGCAGTATTTT. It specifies CASSPRTMNTQYF.